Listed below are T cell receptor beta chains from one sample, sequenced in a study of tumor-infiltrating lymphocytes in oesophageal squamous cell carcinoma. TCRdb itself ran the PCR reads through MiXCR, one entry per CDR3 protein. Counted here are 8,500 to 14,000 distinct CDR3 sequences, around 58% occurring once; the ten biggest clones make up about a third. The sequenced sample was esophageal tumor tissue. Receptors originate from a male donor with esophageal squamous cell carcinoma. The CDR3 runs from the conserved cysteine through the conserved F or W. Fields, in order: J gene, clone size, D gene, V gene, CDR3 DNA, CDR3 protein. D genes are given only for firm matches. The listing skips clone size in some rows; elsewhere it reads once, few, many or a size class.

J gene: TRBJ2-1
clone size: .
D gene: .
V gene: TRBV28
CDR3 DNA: TGTGCCAGCAGTTTAGGAGGGAGCACCTACAATGAGCAGTTCTTC
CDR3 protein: CASSLGGSTYNEQFF

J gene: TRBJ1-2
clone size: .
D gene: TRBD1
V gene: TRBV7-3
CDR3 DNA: TGTGCCAGCAGCCTAGGGACAGACTATGGCTACACCTTC
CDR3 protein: CASSLGTDYGYTF

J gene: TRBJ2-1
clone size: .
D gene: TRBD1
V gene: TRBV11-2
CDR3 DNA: TGTGCCAGCAGCTTAATGGCAGGGGGTAGGGATGAGCAGTTCTTC
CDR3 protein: CASSLMAGGRDEQFF

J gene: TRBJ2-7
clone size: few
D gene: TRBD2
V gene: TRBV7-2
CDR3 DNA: TGTGCCAGCAGCTTAAACCCTAGCGGGAGTTACGAGCAGTACTTC
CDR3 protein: CASSLNPSGSYEQYF

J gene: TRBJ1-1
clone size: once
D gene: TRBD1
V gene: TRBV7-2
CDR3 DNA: TGTGCCAGCAGCCAGGGGGTAGAGGCTTTCTTT
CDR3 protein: CASSQGVEAFF

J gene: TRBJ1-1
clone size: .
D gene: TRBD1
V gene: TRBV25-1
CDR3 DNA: TGTGCCAGCAGTGAGCAGACAGGGGTACTCACTGAAGCTTTCTTT
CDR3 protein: CASSEQTGVLTEAFF

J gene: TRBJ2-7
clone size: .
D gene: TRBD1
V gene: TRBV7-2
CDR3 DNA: TGTGCCAGCAGCTTAGTAGGGACAGGTTCCTACGAGCAGTACTTC
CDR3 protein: CASSLVGTGSYEQYF

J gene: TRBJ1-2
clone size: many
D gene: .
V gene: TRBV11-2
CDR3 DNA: TGTGCCAGCAGCTCGCCGACAGCTAACTATGGCTACACCTTC
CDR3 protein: CASSSPTANYGYTF

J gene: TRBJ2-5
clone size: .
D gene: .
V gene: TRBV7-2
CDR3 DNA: TGTGCCAGCAGCTTAGGGTTGACCCTAACCTTGGCCCAGTACTTC
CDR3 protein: CASSLGLTLTLAQYF

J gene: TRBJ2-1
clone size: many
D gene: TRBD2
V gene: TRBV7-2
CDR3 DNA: TGTGCCAGCAGCTTATACCCTAGCGGAGGCAATGAGCAGTTCTTC
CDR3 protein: CASSLYPSGGNEQFF

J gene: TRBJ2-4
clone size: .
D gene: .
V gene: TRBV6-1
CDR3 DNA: TGTGCCAGCAGTCAGAGCCCTGGAGGCTCCTACAATGAGCAGTACTTC
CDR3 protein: CASSQSPGGSYNEQYF

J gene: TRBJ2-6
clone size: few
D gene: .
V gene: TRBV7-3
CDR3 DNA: TGTGCCAGCAGCTTAACAGCGTTTGGGGCCAACGTCCTGACTTTC
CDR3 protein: CASSLTAFGANVLTF

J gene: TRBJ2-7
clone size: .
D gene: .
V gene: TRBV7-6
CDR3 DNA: TGTGCCAGCACGGGCGGAGACTCCTACGAGCAGTACTTC
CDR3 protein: CASTGGDSYEQYF

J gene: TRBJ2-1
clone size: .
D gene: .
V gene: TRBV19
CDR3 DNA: TGTGCCAGTAGTATGGATGTAGAGCAGTTCTTC
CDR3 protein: CASSMDVEQFF

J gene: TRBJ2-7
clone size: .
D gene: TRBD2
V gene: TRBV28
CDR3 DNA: TGTGCCAGCACCCTATATTTGGGGGGGAACTACGAGCAGTACTTC
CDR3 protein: CASTLYLGGNYEQYF

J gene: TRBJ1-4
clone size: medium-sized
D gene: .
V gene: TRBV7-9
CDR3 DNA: TGTGCCAGCAGGAGTATCGGGCAGGGAGAGGAAAAACTGTTTTTT
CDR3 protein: CASRSIGQGEEKLFF

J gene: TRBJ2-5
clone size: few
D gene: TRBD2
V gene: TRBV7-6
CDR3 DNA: TGTGCCAGCAGCTTATCGGGACGGGACTATAATTCACCCCTCCACTTC
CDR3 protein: CASSLSGRDYNSPLHF

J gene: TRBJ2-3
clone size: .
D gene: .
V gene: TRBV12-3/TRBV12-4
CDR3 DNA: TGTGCCAGCAGTTTTCAGGGAGCAGATACGCAGTATTTT
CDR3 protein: CASSFQGADTQYF

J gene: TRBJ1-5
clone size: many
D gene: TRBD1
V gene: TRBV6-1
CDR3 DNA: TGTGCCAGCGCGACAGGGGGCAATCAGCCCCAGCATTTT
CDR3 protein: CASATGGNQPQHF

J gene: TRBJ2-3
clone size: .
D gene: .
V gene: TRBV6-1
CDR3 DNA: TGTGCCAGCGGACTAGGGGGCCGAGCAGATACGCAGTATTTT
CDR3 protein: CASGLGGRADTQYF

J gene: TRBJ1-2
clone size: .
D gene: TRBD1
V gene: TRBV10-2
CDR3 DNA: TGCGCCAGCAGTGAACGACCGACAGGGGGATACTATGGCTACACCTTC
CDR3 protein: CASSERPTGGYYGYTF

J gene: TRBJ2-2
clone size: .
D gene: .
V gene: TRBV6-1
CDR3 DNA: TGTGCCAGCATTCGGACAGATTTCACCGGGGAGCTGTTTTTT
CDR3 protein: CASIRTDFTGELFF

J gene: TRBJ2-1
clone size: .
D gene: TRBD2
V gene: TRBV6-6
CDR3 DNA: TGTGCCAGCAGTTACTCCGGGACTAGCGGATACAATGAGCAGTTCTTC
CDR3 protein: CASSYSGTSGYNEQFF

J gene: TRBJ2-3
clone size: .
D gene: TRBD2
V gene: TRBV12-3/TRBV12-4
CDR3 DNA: TGTGCCAGCAGTTTCTTACGGACTAGCATTCCAGATACGCAGTATTTT
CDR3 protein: CASSFLRTSIPDTQYF

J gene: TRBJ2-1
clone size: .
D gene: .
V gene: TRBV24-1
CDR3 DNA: TGTGCCACCAGTGATTTAGAGGCAGTATCCAATGAGCAGTTCTTC
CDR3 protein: CATSDLEAVSNEQFF

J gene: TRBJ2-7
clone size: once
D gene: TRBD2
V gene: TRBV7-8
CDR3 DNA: TGTGCCAGCAGCCCGGGACTAGCGGGCTTCTCCTACGAGCAGTACTTC
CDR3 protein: CASSPGLAGFSYEQYF

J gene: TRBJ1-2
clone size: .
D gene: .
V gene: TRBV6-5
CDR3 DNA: TGTGCCAGCAGTGAGGAGGAGAACTATGGCTACACCTTC
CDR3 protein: CASSEEENYGYTF

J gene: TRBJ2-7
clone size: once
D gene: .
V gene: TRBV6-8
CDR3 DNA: TGTGCCAGCAGTTACAACGGGCACACCTTAACCTACGAGCAGTACTTC
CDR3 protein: CASSYNGHTLTYEQYF

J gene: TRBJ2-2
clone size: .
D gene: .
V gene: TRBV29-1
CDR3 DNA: TGCAGCGTCCGCGAACCGCCCTCGAACACCGGGGAGCTGTTTTTT
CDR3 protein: CSVREPPSNTGELFF

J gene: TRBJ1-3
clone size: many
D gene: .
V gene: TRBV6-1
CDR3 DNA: TGTGCCAGCAGTGTGTCCGGAGACTCTGGAAACACCATATATTTT
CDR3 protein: CASSVSGDSGNTIYF

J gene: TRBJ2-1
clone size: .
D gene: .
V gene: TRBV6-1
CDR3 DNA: TGTGCCAGCTGCCGCTTTGGGAATGAGCAGTTCTTC
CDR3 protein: CASCRFGNEQFF

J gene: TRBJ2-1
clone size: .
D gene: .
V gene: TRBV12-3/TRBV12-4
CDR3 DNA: TGTGCCAGCAGTTCCCCGGAGGGCCGCAATGAGCAGTTCTTC
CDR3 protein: CASSSPEGRNEQFF

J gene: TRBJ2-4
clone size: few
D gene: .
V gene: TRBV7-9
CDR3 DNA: TGTGCCAGCAGCTTAATGGGGGACAAAAACATTCAGTACTTC
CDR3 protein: CASSLMGDKNIQYF